A single TCR beta chain is shown here with its context. V lost 3 bases to trimming and J lost 5 bases; unmatched junction nucleotides: 4. The CDR3 extends over 15 amino acids. In germline, CDR1 is SGHRS, CDR2 YFSETQ. The entry originates in a study of blood T cell repertoires in COVID-19. Study information: The United States, Italy and Spain supplied acute and convalescent COVID-19 samples.

Original data processing: Amplification of reference gene primers was used by the study to estimate nucleated cell counts. Measured with immunoSEQ multiplex PCR; TCRdb has only the in-frame clones, and not every one. Clonal size and the V and J genes are those of that table, whereas D and trimming came from the DNA. Altogether about 290,000 clones are present, around 86% being singletons, with the ten largest covering about 3%. The sequence derives from a woman aged 25 to 39 with active or convalescent COVID-19. The rearrangement links TRBV5-1 to TRBJ2-2; TRBD1 agrees at 10 bases. Sequenced sample: peripheral blood. CDR3 amino acids: CASSWAGQGTGELFF. In nucleotides, the CDR3 is TGCGCCAGCAGCTGGGCGGGACAGGGGACCGGGGAGCTGTTTTTT.